These 32 T cell receptor beta chains share one sample of origin, sequenced in a study of shared clonotypes between healthy human individuals. Naive-designated CD8 cells lacked CD45RO, were positively enriched for CCR7, and omitted terminally differentiated effector memory CD45RA+ cells. Assay: immunoSEQ multiplex PCR; the TCRdb copy retains only in-frame clones and omits some. Altogether some 1,900,000 clones are present, around 96% being singletons, with the ten largest covering more than 0.95%. Material for sequencing was naive CD8+ T cells sorted from blood. The receptors were gathered from a man in his late teens or twenties in good health.

The chain is built from TRBV4-1 and TRBJ2-1; D unclear. The germline gives CDR1 MGHRA, CDR2 YSYEKL. Trimming took off 5 bases at V and 2 bases at J, with 4 bases between the two ends. This CDR3 is 12 amino acids long. CDR3 region: CASSEPYNEQFF. Written as DNA, the CDR3 is TGCGCCAGCAGCGAACCCTACAATGAGCAGTTCTTC.

The chain carries TRBV10-1 and TRBJ2-4; 11 nucleotides line up with TRBD2. The CDR3 is 18 residues long. The germline gives CDR1 WNHNN, CDR2 SYGVQD (reference sequence). Trimming cost V 5 bases and J 3 bases; bases outside gene matches: 12. Here the CDR3 DNA reads TGCGCCAGCAGTTTTAGCGGGAGGGCCCTCTCTGGCAAAAACATTCAGTACTTC. Translation gives CASSFSGRALSGKNIQYF.

The chain joins TRBV5-4 to TRBJ1-3; D is undetermined. Germline CDR1 is SGHNT and CDR2 is YYREEE (reference sequence). This CDR3 has 17 amino acids. The V end was cut by 0 bases, the J end by 4 bases, with 17 bases between. The CDR3 loop is CASSLAGQNLPGNTIYF. Written as DNA, the CDR3 is TGTGCCAGCAGCTTGGCCGGCCAGAACCTGCCAGGAAACACCATATATTTT.

This clone occurred once. The chain couples TRBV11-3 to TRBJ2-3; D perhaps matches TRBD1 (6 bases). Trimming took off 5 bases at V and 1 base at J, with 10 bases between the two ends. Germline V lookup: CDR1 SGHNT, CDR2 YENEEA. The CDR3 is 14 residues long. The chain's CDR3 is CASSRGIGTDTQYF. The DNA for the CDR3 is TGTGCCAGCAGCAGGGGGATAGGCACAGATACGCAGTATTTT.

This sequence joins TRBV10-3 and TRBJ2-7, with TRBD2 as a possible D gene (7 bases). The CDR3 length is 17 residues. Germline CDR1 ENHRY, CDR2 SYGVKD. The germline V and J ends were trimmed by 0 bases and 0 bases, with 15 bases remaining between them. CDR3 sequence reads: CAISESLVRGGSYEQYF. The DNA for the CDR3 is TGTGCCATCAGTGAGTCGCTGGTGAGGGGGGGCTCCTACGAGCAGTACTTC.

This chain connects TRBV5-6 to TRBJ2-5; 7 nucleotides line up with TRBD2. The CDR3 is 16 amino acids. V was clipped by 3 bases and J by 0 bases; unmatched bases: 8. Germline V gene sequence: CDR1 SGHDT, CDR2 YYEEEE. The CDR3 region is CASSSDWEGYQETQYF. CDR3 coding DNA: TGTGCCAGCAGCTCTGACTGGGAGGGGTACCAAGAGACCCAGTACTTC.

The chain uses TRBV2 and TRBJ2-3, with 7 bases aligning to TRBD2. V trimming: 7 bases; J trimming: 2 bases; junction bases outside the gene matches: 6. The V gene's germline CDR1 is SNHLY and CDR2 FYNNEI. The CDR3 loop spans 14 amino acids. Here the CDR3 DNA reads TGTGCCAGCACCACTAGCGAGATCACAGATACGCAGTATTTT. Amino acids: CASTTSEITDTQYF.

Of note for this clone: This same CDR3 is encoded by further DNA sequences in the sample. This chain connects TRBV13 to TRBJ2-5; D call uncertain. The CDR3 is 13 amino acids. Trimming took off 1 base at V and 5 bases at J, with 8 bases between the two ends. In germline, CDR1 is PRHDT, CDR2 FYEKMQ (reference sequence). DNA of the CDR3: TGTGCCAGCAGCTTAGTTGGTAGCGAGACCCAGTACTTC. As protein: CASSLVGSETQYF.

V usage is TRBV4-1 and J usage is TRBJ1-1; D is possibly TRBD1 (6 bases). The V end was cut by 4 bases, the J end by 5 bases, with 17 bases between. Germline V lookup: CDR1 MGHRA, CDR2 YSYEKL. There are 15 residues in the CDR3. The CDR3 DNA is TGCGCCAGCAGCCTCCAATTAGGGGGTAGGACTGAAGCTTTCTTT. Protein product: CASSLQLGGRTEAFF.

This rearrangement joins TRBV19 to TRBJ2-1; a possible D gene is TRBD1 (6 bases). The length of the CDR3 is 15 residues. Trimming removed 3 bases at V and 3 bases at J, with 12 bases between. Germline CDR1 reads LNHDA; CDR2 reads SQIVND (reference sequence). The CDR3 is CASSIQGSDYNEQFF. The CDR3 DNA reads as TGTGCCAGTAGTATCCAGGGGTCTGACTACAATGAGCAGTTCTTC.

This clone came up once. The rearrangement links TRBV7-9 to TRBJ1-1; D gene unclear. The CDR3 sequence is 15 residues long. The V end was cut by 1 base, the J end by 0 bases, with 9 bases between. Per germline, CDR1 SEHNR and CDR2 FQNEAQ (reference sequence). CDR3 sequence (DNA): TGTGCCAGCAGCTTAGGGGTCGGGGTGAACACTGAAGCTTTCTTT. Protein product: CASSLGVGVNTEAFF.

As for this clone: Other DNA sequences within the sample encode an identical CDR3. The rearrangement uses TRBV6-5 and TRBJ1-2; TRBD1 aligns across 7 bases. The CDR3 covers 13 residues. Germline V gene data show CDR1 as MNHEY and CDR2 as SVGAGI. J was trimmed by 6 bases and V by 0 bases; bases with no gene match: 1. The CDR3 nucleotides read TGTGCCAGCAGTTACTCCGGGACAGATGGCTACACCTTC. Protein product: CASSYSGTDGYTF.

The chain combines TRBV5-4 with TRBJ2-1; 8 nucleotides agree with TRBD2. Germline V gene lookup returns CDR1 SGHNT and CDR2 YYREEE (reference sequence). CDR3 length: 15 residues. Trimming took 0 bases from V and 8 from J; bases not matched to a gene: 7. The DNA of the CDR3 is TGTGCCAGCAGCTTGGAAATGGGACTAGGTTATGAGCAGTTCTTC. Protein: CASSLEMGLGYEQFF.

This chain connects TRBV7-2 to TRBJ2-1; 7 nucleotides align to TRBD2. Trimming at V came to 3 bases and at J to 5 bases, leaving 7 bases not matched to a gene. Germline V gene sequence: CDR1 SGHTA, CDR2 FQGNSA. This CDR3 is built from 15 residues. The CDR3, as DNA: TGTGCCAGCAGCTTGCCCGGGAGGTCCGACAATGAGCAGTTCTTC. Its translation is CASSLPGRSDNEQFF.

The genes are TRBV27 and TRBJ2-7; 8 positions agree with TRBD2. The V gene's germline CDR1 is MNHEY and CDR2 SMNVEV (reference sequence). CDR3 length equals 14 residues. V trimming: 2 bases; J trimming: 6 bases; junction bases outside the gene matches: 6. The CDR3 coding sequence is TGTGCCAGCAGTTTAATAGGACTAGCAGGCGAGCAGTACTTC. This codes for CASSLIGLAGEQYF.

This clone has just a few counts. The chain is built from TRBV30 and TRBJ1-1; D is uncertain. Germline V lookup: CDR1 GTSNPN, CDR2 SVGIG (reference sequence). This CDR3 has 12 residues. V was clipped by 5 bases and J by 4 bases, with 11 bases between them. CDR3 sequence: CAWHLEGTEAFF. As DNA, the CDR3 is TGTGCCTGGCACCTAGAGGGCACTGAAGCTTTCTTT.

This chain links TRBV9 with TRBJ2-2; either TRBD1 or TRBD2 may supply D (5 bases each). Germline CDR1 and CDR2: SGDLS and YYNGEE. V was pared by 3 bases and J by 4 bases, with 13 bases between. The CDR3 length is 15 residues. The CDR3 reads CASSALGVSTGELFF. The CDR3 bases are TGTGCCAGCAGCGCCCTGGGGGTGAGCACCGGGGAGCTGTTTTTT. The whole variable domain, filled in from reference TRBV9 and TRBJ2-2, reads DSGVTQTPKHLITATGQRVTLRCSPRSGDLSVYWYQQSLDQGLQFLIQYYNGEERAKGNILERFSAQQFPDLHSELNLSSLELGDSALYFCASSALGVSTGELFFGEGSRLTVL.

This chain joins TRBV14 and TRBJ2-3; TRBD1 might be the D (6 bases). V was shortened by 1 base and J by 1 base, with 15 bases between the two germline ends. CDR1 SGHDN and CDR2 FVKESK come from the germline V gene. The CDR3 is 17 amino acids. The CDR3 protein is CASSQVPGVWGTDTQYF. DNA of the CDR3: TGTGCCAGCAGCCAAGTCCCAGGGGTGTGGGGCACAGATACGCAGTATTTT.

The chain combines TRBV27 with TRBJ1-2, with 9 bases identical to TRBD1. Looked up from germline, CDR1 is MNHEY and CDR2 is SMNVEV (reference sequence). The CDR3 consists of 16 residues. V was clipped by 0 bases and J by 8 bases; unmatched bases: 10. The CDR3, as DNA: TGTGCCAGCAGTTTATCGCCCACAGGGGGCTTGGAGGGCTACACCTTC. It codes for CASSLSPTGGLEGYTF.

This chain connects TRBV7-9 to TRBJ1-2; no clear D gene. Trimming removed 4 bases from V and 2 bases from J, with 14 bases in between. Germline values: CDR1 SEHNR, CDR2 FQNEAQ (reference sequence). This CDR3 contains 15 residues. The CDR3 is CASSSRTWENYGYTF. CDR3 nucleotides: TGTGCCAGCAGCTCCAGGACGTGGGAAAACTATGGCTACACCTTC.

The sample holds one count of this clone. The V call is TRBV15, the J call TRBJ2-7, with D possibly being TRBD1 (5 bases). Germline values: CDR1 LNHNV, CDR2 YYDKDF (reference sequence). The CDR3 is 14 residues long. V lost 6 bases and J 2 bases, leaving 14 bases between the germline ends. This CDR3 reads CATSDSALAYEQYF. The CDR3 DNA reads TGTGCCACCAGTGACAGCGCCCTGGCCTACGAGCAGTACTTC.

The V gene is TRBV30, the J gene TRBJ2-3; TRBD2 is a possible D gene (6 bases). The CDR3 length is 15 residues. V lost 1 base and J lost 3, with 14 bases in between. The germline CDR1 and CDR2 sequences are GTSNPN and SVGIG (reference sequence). CDR3: CAWSGGGLMTDTQYF. CDR3 DNA sequence: TGTGCCTGGAGTGGGGGTGGACTAATGACAGATACGCAGTATTTT.

The V call is TRBV28, the J call TRBJ1-1, with no clear D. The V gene lost 7 bases and the J gene lost 8 bases, with 17 bases spanning the gap. The CDR3 loop spans 13 amino acids. The germline gives CDR1 MDHEN, CDR2 SYDVKM. The CDR3 DNA sequence: TGTGCCAGCACTCCGCGGCGTCCTTGGGAAGCTTTCTTT. As protein: CASTPRRPWEAFF.

The CDR3 DNA reads as TGTGCCTGGAGTATTACAGGCGGGATATATGGCAATCAGCCCCAGCATTTT. Encoded protein: CAWSITGGIYGNQPQHF. The chain uses TRBV30 and TRBJ1-5; D may be TRBD1 (5 bases). V was cut by 2 bases and J by 2 bases, with 19 bases left in between. CDR3 length equals 17 residues. Germline lookup yields CDR1 GTSNPN and CDR2 SVGIG (reference sequence).

This sequence joins TRBV4-1 and TRBJ2-1; 10 bases match TRBD2. Unmatched junction bases numbered 7, after V lost 0 bases and J lost 8 bases. CDR1 and CDR2 (germline): MGHRA, YSYEKL. The CDR3 is 16 residues long. CDR3 bases: TGCGCCAGCAGCCAAGAACTAGCGGGAACAATCGATGAGCAGTTCTTC. The encoded protein is CASSQELAGTIDEQFF.

V is TRBV7-9 and J is TRBJ2-2, with 11 positions matching TRBD2. Germline-derived CDR1 and CDR2 are SEHNR and FQNEAQ (reference sequence). The CDR3 is made up of 17 amino acids. V lost 5 bases, J lost 5 bases, and 10 bases stayed unmatched. This CDR3 is CASSQLAGGWKTGELFF. In DNA form, the CDR3 reads TGTGCCAGCAGCCAGCTAGCGGGAGGATGGAAAACCGGGGAGCTGTTTTTT.

V usage is TRBV6-1 and J usage is TRBJ1-2; 8 bases align to TRBD1. Germline CDR1 reads MNHNS; CDR2 reads SASEGT. After removal of 2 bases from V and 4 bases from J, the junction contained 9 bases not matched to a gene. The CDR3 is 16 residues long. The CDR3 DNA reads TGTGCCAGCAGTGAAACCCCGGGGACAGGACTCTATGGCTACACCTTC. This translates into CASSETPGTGLYGYTF.

As to this clone: Additional DNA sequences in this sample encode the identical CDR3. CDR3 residues: CSVESGGGYEQYF. CDR3 nucleotides: TGCAGCGTTGAGTCAGGGGGCGGGTACGAGCAGTACTTC. V and J are TRBV29-1 and TRBJ2-7; the match to TRBD1 covers 8 bases. V was clipped by 3 bases and J by 4 bases; unmatched bases: 5. Germline assignment: CDR1 SQVTM and CDR2 ANQGSEA. The CDR3 extends over 13 amino acids.

This clone was seen once. The rearrangement links TRBV29-1 to TRBJ2-6; D assignment may be TRBD1 or TRBD2 (5 bases each). The length of the CDR3 is 17 residues. The V gene lost 6 bases and the J gene lost 0 bases, with 18 bases spanning the gap. In germline, CDR1 is SQVTM, CDR2 ANQGSEA. The CDR3 here is CSVVMGDASSGANVLTF. DNA for the CDR3: TGCAGCGTCGTAATGGGGGACGCCAGCTCTGGGGCCAACGTCCTGACTTTC.

With respect to this clone: Additional DNA sequences in this sample encode the identical CDR3. The chain employs TRBV28 and TRBJ1-2, with unresolved D. V lost 1 base and J lost 1, with 4 bases in between. CDR1 MDHEN and CDR2 SYDVKM come from the germline V gene. The CDR3 consists of 13 residues. Here the CDR3 reads CASSLSVNYGYTF. The CDR3 DNA follows: TGTGCCAGCAGTTTATCAGTTAACTATGGCTACACCTTC.

This clone has a single count. The rearrangement links TRBV6-6 to TRBJ2-2; 7 bases fit TRBD2. Unmatched junction bases numbered 5, after V lost 6 bases and J lost 4 bases. The CDR3 covers 14 residues. The germline gives CDR1 MNHNY, CDR2 SVGAGI (reference sequence). The CDR3 coding sequence is TGTGCCAGCAGACCCACTAGCGTCACCGGGGAGCTGTTTTTT. Its translation: CASRPTSVTGELFF.

The chain is built from TRBV30 and TRBJ2-7; possibly TRBD1 for D (6 bases). CDR1 is GTSNPN and CDR2 is SVGIG in the germline V gene (reference sequence). This CDR3 region has 13 residues. V lost 4 bases, J lost 6 bases, and 16 bases lay in between. CDR3 DNA: TGTGCCTGGACCCCTACAGGGCCGGGCGAGCAGTACTTC. Protein: CAWTPTGPGEQYF.